This T cell receptor (beta chain) was sequenced for a study of cytotoxic CD8 clonotypes in ibrutinib-treated CLL (dated by TCRdb to the early 2020s). At the level of the whole study: The cohort had about a dozen relapsed/refractory and roughly 14 treatment-naive patients; around 17 were IGHV unmutated. Responses were partial in roughly 24 patients and complete in 2; after median around 66 months follow-up, some 15 stayed in remission and some twelve progressed. On average, each sample yielded 255,043 productive templates and 94,082 productive rearrangements. Longitudinal samples were obtainable from about 30% of the 86 participants in the trial. Cryopreserved peripheral blood mononuclear cells were collected at three points: before therapy, at response, and at either sustained remission or disease progression. Every remission and progressive disease sample was obtained while ibrutinib was still being received by the patients. Samples at response were collected after a median of roughly 13 months of treatment, with a range of roughly 6 to 40 months.

Notes on this clone: Which antigen it targets is not known. The input lacks base qualities; no much larger clone sits a single base away.

The research as a whole found: Clonality increased at ibrutinib response, stayed stable in sustained remission, and fell back toward baseline at progression. Sampling times were not matched between patients in sustained remission and patients whose disease was progressing, and lymph node repertoires were not examined. Baseline clonality exceeded that of age-matched healthy donors and correlated strongly with circulating CD8+ T-cell counts. Public clonotypes were rare and either shrank or stayed stable during treatment, and the rise in clonality at ibrutinib response reflected expansion of private clonotypes.

Each clonotype received, on average, 10x coverage in deep resolution sequencing performed on a MiSeq, where the target depth lay between 1 in 1 million and 1 in 200,000 T cells. The immunoSEQ hsTCRB Kit was used to generate the TCR beta libraries. As for how the authors treated the data: ImmunoSEQ Data Assistant and ImmunoSEQ Analyzer were used for data analysis, and V, D and J genes were assigned according to IMGT definitions. Clonality, which ranges from 0 to 1, was calculated by subtracting the normalized Shannon entropy of productive rearrangement frequencies from one. Only overrepresented clonotypes making up at least 0.05% of each patient's repertoire were included in the public clonotype analysis. Repertoires from some twelve age-matched healthy donors in immuneACCESS were used as clonality controls. In TCRdb, the immuneACCESS table is reduced to in-frame sequences with V and J assigned. These tables do not hold every clone; where another copy was compared, an unresolved V gene accounts for under half, and the others remain unexplained. The V and J calls and the clone size are those of that table, but D and trimming were determined from the DNA. The sample profile shows 250,000 to 350,000 clones; roughly three quarters of them were found once. Jointly, the top ten make up approximately 5.1% of the sample.

The CDR3 has 15 amino acids, counting the end cysteine and phenylalanine. Only CDR3 DNA is held: 45 bases, read in frame from base 1. Trimming takes 3 bases from V and 6 bases from J, and the germline ends sit 14 bases apart. CDR1 and CDR2 were assigned from the germline V gene as WSHSY and SAAADI. The sample's time point, from its label and the paper: progressive disease on ibrutinib. For TCR beta library preparation, 1.5 to 2.5 micrograms of genomic DNA was extracted from cryopreserved PBMCs. High-throughput TCR beta sequencing was performed on longitudinal blood samples from CLL patients receiving ibrutinib monotherapy. The patients were enrolled in a single-center, open-label phase 2 trial of ibrutinib monotherapy.

The receptor's source is a human donor with chronic lymphocytic leukemia. The material sequenced was PBMCs, taken at disease progression, from a patient treated with ibrutinib. This sequence uses TRBV10-2 and TRBJ2-2; no D gene can be assigned with confidence. The encoded CDR3 is CASSERLIRAGELFF. The DNA sequence follows: TGCGCCAGCAGTGAACGTCTTATCCGCGCCGGGGAGCTGTTTTTT.